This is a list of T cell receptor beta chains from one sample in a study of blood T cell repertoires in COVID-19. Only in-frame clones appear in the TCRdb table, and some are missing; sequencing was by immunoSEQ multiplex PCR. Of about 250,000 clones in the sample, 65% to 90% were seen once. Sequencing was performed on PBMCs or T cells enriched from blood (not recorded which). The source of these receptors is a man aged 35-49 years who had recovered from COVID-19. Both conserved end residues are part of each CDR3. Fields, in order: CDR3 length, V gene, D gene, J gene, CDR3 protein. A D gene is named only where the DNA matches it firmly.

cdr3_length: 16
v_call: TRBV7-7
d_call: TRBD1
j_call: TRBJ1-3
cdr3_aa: CASSRQGPNSGNTIYF

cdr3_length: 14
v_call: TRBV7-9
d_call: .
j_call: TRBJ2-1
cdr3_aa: CASSSWTILNEQFF

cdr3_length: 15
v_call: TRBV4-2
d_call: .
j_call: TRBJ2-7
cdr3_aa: CASSQVPGVAYEQYF

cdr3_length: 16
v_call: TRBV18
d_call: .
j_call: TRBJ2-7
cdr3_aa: CASSPPAGASDYEQYF

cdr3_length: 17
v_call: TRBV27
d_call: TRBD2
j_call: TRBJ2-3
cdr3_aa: CASSKSSGGPYTDTQYF

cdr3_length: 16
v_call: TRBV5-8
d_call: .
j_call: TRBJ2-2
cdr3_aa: CASSLERDLNTGELFF

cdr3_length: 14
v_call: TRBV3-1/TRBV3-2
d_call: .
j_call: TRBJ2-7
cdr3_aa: CASSQDPDTYEQYF

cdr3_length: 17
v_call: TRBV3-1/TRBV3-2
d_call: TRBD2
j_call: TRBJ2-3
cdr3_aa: CASSQDLSGRSTDTQYF

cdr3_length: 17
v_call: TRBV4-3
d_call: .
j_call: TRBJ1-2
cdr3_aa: CASSQAPLRGSVYGYTF

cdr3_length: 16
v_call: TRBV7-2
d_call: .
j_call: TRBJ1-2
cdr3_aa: CASSLASQGQGYGYTF

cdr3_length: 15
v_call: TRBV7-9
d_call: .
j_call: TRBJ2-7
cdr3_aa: CASSADDRFSYEQYF

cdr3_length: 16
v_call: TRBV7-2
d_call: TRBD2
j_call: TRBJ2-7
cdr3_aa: CASTLAGGPSSYEQYF

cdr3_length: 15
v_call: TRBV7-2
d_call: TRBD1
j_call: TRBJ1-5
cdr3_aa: CASSLGGQGYQPQHF